This TCR beta chain was documented in a study of blood T cell repertoires in COVID-19. This table comes from immunoSEQ multiplex PCR, and its TCRdb copy is limited to in-frame clones, with some not included. The repertoire includes some 450,000 clones, more than 70% of them detected once, and 10% to 15% sits in the top ten. CDR1 MGHDK and CDR2 SYGVNS come from the germline V gene. This CDR3 has 15 amino acids. V lost 3 bases and J lost 3, with 14 bases in between. The sequencing input was peripheral blood. The clonotype was recovered from a woman between 45 and 65 years old with COVID-19, enrolled during active disease. J is TRBJ1-1 and V is TRBV25-1; tentative D call: TRBD1 (5 bases). CDR3 in amino acids: CASSDPRGGDTEAFF. DNA for the CDR3: TGTGCCAGCAGTGACCCTAGAGGAGGGGACACTGAAGCTTTCTTT.